This T cell receptor (beta chain) came from a study of blood T cell repertoires in COVID-19. Study-level background: From the United States, Italy and Spain came samples of acute and convalescent COVID-19. Sources were T cells, B-cell-depleted T cells, or PBMCs; the material itself was cDNA or gDNA.

The CDR3 length is 16 residues. V gave up 1 base and J gave up 5 bases; unmatched junction bases: 6. Germline CDR1 and CDR2: LNHNV and YYDKDF (reference sequence). In the original analysis: Amplification of reference gene primers provided the estimated nucleated cell counts. Only in-frame clones appear in the TCRdb table, and some are missing; sequencing was by immunoSEQ multiplex PCR. The V and J calls and clone size were taken over from that table, and D and trimming were inferred from the DNA. The sample has more than 150,000 clones, almost 80% seen once. This receptor was taken from a man aged 60-69 years with active or convalescent COVID-19. Input material: peripheral blood. The gene calls are TRBV15 and TRBJ2-3; 10 nucleotides match TRBD2. The CDR3, as DNA: TGTGCCACCAGCAGAGCCAGCGGGAGGGCCGAAGATACGCAGTATTTT. Amino acid sequence: CATSRASGRAEDTQYF.